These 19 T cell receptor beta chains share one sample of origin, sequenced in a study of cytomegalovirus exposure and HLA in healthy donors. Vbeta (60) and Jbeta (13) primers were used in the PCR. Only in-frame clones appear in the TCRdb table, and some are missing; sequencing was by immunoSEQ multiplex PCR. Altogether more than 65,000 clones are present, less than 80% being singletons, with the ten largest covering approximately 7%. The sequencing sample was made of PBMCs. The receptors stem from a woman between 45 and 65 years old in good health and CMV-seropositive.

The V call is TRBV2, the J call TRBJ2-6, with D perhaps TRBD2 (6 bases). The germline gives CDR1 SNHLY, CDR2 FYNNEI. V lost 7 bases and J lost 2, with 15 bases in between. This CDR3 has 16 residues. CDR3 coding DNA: TGTGCCAGCATAGGGTTAGGGAGGACTGGGGCCAACGTCCTGACTTTC. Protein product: CASIGLGRTGANVLTF. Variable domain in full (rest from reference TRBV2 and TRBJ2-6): EPEVTQTPSHQVTQMGQEVILRCVPISNHLYFYWYRQILGQKVEFLVSFYNNEISEKSEIFDDQFSVERPDGSNFTLKIRSTKLEDSAMYFCASIGLGRTGANVLTFGAGSRLTVL.

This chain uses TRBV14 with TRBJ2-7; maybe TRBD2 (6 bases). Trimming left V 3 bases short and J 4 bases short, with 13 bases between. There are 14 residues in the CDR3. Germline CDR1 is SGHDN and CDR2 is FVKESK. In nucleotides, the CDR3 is TGTGCCAGCAGCCAGACCGGGCGGGATTACGAGCAGTACTTC. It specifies CASSQTGRDYEQYF.

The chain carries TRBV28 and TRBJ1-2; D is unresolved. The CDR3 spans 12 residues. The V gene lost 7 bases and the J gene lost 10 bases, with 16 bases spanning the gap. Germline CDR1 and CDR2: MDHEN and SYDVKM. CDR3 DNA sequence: TGTGCCAGCATGGCCGGGGTTAACTTCTACACCTTC. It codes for CASMAGVNFYTF.

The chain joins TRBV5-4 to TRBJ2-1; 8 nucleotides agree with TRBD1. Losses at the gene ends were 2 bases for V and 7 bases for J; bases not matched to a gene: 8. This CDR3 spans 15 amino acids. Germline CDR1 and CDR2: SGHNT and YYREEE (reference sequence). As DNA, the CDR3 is TGTGCCAGCAGCTTCCGGCAGGGGGCGCGGAATGAGCAGTTCTTC. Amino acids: CASSFRQGARNEQFF.

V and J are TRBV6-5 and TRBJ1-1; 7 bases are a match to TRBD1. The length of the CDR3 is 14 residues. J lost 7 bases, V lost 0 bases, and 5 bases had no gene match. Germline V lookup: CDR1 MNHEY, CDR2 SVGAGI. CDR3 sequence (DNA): TGTGCCAGCAGTTACTCGGTGGCAGGGGGTGAAGCTTTCTTT. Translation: CASSYSVAGGEAFF.

CDR3 DNA sequence: TGTGCCAGCAGCGATCCACAGGGCGGCGAGCAGTACTTC. This sequence encodes CASSDPQGGEQYF. J is TRBJ2-5 and V is TRBV9; possibly TRBD1 for D (6 bases). The end of the DNA fits TRBJ2-7 better, so the J call may be wrong. In germline, CDR1 is SGDLS, CDR2 YYNGEE. The CDR3 extends over 13 amino acids.

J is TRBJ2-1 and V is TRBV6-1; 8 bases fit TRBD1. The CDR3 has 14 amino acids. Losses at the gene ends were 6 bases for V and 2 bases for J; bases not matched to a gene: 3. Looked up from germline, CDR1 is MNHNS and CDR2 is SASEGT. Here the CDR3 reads CASSQGAPYNEQFF. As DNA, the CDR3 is TGTGCCAGCAGCCAGGGGGCCCCCTACAATGAGCAGTTCTTC.

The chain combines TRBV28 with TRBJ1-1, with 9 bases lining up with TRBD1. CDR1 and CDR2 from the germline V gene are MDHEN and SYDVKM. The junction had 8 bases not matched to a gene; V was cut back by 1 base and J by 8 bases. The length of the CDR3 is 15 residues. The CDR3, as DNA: TGTGCCAGCAGTTTATTTACAGGGGGCCTGTCGGAAGCTTTCTTT. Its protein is CASSLFTGGLSEAFF. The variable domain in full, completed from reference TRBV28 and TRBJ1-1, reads DVKVTQSSRYLVKRTGEKVFLECVQDMDHENMFWYRQDPGLGLRLIYFSYDVKMKEKGDIPEGYSVSREKKERFSLILESASTNQTSMYLCASSLFTGGLSEAFFGQGTRLTVV.

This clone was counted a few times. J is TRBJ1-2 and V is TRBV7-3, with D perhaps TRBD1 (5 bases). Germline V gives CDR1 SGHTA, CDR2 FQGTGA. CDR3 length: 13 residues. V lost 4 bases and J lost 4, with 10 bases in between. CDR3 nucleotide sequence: TGTGCCAGCAGCTCCTACGACAGCTATGGCTACACCTTC. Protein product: CASSSYDSYGYTF.

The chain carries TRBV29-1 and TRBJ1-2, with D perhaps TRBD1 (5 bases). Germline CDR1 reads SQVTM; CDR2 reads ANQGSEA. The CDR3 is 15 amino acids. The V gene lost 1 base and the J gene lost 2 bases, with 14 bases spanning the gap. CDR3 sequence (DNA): TGCAGCGTTGAAGCGGGGGTAGGGGCGAACTATGGCTACACCTTC. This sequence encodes CSVEAGVGANYGYTF.

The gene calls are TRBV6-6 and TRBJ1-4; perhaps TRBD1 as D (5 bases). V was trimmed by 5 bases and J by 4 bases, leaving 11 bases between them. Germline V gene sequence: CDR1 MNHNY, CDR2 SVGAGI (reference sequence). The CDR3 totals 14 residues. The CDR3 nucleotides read TGTGCCAGCAGTCAGGGCCGTAATAATGAAAAACTGTTTTTT. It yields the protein CASSQGRNNEKLFF.

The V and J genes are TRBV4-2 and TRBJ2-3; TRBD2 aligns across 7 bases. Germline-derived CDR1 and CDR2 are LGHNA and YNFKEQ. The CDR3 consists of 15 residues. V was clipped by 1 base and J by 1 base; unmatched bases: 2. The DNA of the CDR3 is TGTGCCAGCAGCCAAGCGGGGGGAGGCACAGATACGCAGTATTTT. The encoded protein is CASSQAGGGTDTQYF.

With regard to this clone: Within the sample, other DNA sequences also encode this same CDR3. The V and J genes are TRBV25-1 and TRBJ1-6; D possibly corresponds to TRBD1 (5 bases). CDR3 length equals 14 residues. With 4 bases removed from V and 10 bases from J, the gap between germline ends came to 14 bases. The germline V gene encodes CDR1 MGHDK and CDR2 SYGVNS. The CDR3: CASSAPSKGSPLHF. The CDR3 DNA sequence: TGTGCCAGCAGTGCCCCTTCAAAGGGGTCACCCCTCCACTTT.

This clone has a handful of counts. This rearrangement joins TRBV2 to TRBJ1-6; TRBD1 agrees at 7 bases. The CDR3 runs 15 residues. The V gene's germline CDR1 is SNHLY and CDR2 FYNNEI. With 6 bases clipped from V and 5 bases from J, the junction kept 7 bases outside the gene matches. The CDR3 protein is CASSPGGQNNSPLHF. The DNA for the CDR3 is TGTGCCAGCAGCCCCGGGGGACAGAATAATTCACCCCTCCACTTT.

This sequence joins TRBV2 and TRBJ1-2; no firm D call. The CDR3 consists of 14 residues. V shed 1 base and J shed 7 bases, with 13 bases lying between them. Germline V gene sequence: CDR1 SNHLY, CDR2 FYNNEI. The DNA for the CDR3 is TGTGCCAGCAGTGAAGTCTGGACTGCCCTTGGCTACACCTTC. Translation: CASSEVWTALGYTF.

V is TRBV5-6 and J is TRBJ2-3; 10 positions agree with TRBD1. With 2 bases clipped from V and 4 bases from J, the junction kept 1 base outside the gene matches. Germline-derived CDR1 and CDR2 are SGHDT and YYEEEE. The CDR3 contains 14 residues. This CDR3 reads CASSFGQGADTQYF. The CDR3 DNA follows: TGTGCCAGCAGCTTTGGACAGGGGGCAGATACGCAGTATTTT.

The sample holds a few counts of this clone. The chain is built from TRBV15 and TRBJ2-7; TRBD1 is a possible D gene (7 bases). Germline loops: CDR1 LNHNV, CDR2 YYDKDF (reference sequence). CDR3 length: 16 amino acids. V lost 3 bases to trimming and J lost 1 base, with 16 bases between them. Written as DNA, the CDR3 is TGTGCCACCAGCAGTGGCGGGGACAGTAGATCCTACGAGCAGTACTTC. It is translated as CATSSGGDSRSYEQYF.

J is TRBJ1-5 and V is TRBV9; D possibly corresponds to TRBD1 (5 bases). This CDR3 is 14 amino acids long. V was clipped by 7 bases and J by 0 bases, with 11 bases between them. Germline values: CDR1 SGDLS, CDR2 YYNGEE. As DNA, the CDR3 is TGTGCCAGCGGGGCTTACGATAGCAATCAGCCCCAGCATTTT. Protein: CASGAYDSNQPQHF.

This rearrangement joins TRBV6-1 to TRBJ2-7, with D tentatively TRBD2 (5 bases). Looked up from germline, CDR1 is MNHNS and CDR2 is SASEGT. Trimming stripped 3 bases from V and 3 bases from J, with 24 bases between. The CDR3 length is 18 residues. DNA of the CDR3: TGTGCCAGCAGTGAGTTCCAGATCTGGAGGAGCATAAACTACGAGCAGTACTTC. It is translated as CASSEFQIWRSINYEQYF.